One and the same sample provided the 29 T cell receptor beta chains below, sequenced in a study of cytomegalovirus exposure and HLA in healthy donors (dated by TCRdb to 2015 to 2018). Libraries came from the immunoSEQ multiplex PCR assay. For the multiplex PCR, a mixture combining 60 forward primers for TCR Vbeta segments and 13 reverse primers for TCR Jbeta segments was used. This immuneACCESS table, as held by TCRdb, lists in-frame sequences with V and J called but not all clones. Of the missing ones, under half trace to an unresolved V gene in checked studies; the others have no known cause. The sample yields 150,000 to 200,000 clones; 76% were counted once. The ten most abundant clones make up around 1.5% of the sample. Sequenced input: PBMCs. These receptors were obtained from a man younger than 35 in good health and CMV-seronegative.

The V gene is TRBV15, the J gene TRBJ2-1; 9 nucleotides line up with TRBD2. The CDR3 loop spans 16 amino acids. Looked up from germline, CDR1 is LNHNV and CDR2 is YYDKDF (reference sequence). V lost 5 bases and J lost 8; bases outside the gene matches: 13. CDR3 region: CATSRLAGDFRDEQFF. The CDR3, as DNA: TGTGCCACCAGCCGATTAGCGGGAGATTTCCGAGATGAGCAGTTCTTC.

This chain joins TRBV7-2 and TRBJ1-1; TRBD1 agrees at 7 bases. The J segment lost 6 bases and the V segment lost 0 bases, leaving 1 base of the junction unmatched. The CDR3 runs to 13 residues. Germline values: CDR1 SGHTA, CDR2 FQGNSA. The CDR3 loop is CASSLAQGPEAFF. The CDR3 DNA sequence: TGTGCCAGCAGCTTAGCACAGGGGCCTGAAGCTTTCTTT. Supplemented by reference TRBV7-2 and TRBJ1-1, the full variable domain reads GAGVSQSPSNKVTEKGKDVELRCDPISGHTALYWYRQSLGQGLEFLIYFQGNSAPDKSGLPSDRFSAERTGGSVSTLTIQRTQQEDSAVYLCASSLAQGPEAFFGQGTRLTVV.

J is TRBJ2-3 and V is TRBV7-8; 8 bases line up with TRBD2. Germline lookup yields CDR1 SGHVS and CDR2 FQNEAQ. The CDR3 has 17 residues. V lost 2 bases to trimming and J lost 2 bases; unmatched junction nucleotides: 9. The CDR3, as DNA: TGTGCCAGCAGCTTAAGTAGCGGGGTAACCCCCACAGATACGCAGTATTTT. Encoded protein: CASSLSSGVTPTDTQYF.

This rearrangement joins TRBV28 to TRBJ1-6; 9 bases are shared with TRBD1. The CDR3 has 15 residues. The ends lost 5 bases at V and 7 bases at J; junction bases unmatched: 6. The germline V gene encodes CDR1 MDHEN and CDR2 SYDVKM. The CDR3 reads CASSPGDRENSPLHF. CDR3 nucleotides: TGTGCCAGCAGTCCGGGGGACAGGGAAAATTCACCCCTCCACTTT.

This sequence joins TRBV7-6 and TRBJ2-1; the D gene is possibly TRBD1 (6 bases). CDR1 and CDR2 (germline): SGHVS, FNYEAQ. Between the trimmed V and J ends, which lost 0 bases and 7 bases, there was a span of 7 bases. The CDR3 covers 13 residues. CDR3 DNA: TGTGCCAGCAGCTTAGCGGGACAAAATGAGCAGTTCTTC. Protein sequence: CASSLAGQNEQFF.

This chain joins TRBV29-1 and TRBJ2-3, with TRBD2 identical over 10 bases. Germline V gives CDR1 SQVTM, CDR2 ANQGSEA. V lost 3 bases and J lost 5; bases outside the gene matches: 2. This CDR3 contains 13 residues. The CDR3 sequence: CSVDRLAGDTQYF. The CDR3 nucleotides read TGCAGCGTTGATCGACTAGCGGGAGATACGCAGTATTTT.

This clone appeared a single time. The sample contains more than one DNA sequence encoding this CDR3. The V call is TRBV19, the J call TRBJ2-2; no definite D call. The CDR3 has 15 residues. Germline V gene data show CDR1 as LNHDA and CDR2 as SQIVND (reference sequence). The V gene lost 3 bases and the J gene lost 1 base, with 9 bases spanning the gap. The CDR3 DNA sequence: TGTGCCAGTAGTATCACGGCAGGGAACACCGGGGAGCTGTTTTTT. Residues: CASSITAGNTGELFF.

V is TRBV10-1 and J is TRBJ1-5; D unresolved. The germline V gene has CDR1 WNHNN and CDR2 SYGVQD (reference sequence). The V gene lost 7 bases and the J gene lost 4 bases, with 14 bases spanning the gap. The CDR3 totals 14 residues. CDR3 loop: CASIPQVKNQPQHF. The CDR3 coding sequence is TGCGCCAGCATACCGCAGGTCAAGAATCAGCCCCAGCATTTT.

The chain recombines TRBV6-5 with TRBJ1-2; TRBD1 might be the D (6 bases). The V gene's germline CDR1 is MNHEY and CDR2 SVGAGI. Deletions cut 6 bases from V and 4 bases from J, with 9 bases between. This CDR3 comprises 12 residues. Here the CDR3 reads CASREGVYGYTF. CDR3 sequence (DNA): TGTGCCAGCAGAGAGGGGGTCTATGGCTACACCTTC.

CDR3 sequence reads: CASSVDSPNEQFF. In DNA, the CDR3 is TGTGCCAGCAGCGTAGATAGCCCCAATGAGCAGTTCTTC. The chain couples TRBV9 to TRBJ2-1; no firm D call. The V gene lost 0 bases and the J gene lost 6 bases, with 7 bases spanning the gap. The CDR3 contains 13 residues. The germline CDR1 and CDR2 sequences are SGDLS and YYNGEE.

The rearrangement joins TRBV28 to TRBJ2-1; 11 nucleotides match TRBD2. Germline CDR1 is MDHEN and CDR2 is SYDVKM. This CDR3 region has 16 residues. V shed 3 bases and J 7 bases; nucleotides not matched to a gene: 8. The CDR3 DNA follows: TGTGCCAGCAGTTTCAGCCTAGCGGGAGGTGGTAATGAGCAGTTCTTC. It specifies CASSFSLAGGGNEQFF.

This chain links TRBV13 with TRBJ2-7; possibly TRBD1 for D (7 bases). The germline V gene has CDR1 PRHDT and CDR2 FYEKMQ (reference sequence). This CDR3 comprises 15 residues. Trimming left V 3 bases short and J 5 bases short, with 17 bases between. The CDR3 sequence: CASSFGPGGLHEQYF. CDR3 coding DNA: TGTGCCAGCAGCTTTGGTCCAGGGGGGCTCCACGAGCAGTACTTC.

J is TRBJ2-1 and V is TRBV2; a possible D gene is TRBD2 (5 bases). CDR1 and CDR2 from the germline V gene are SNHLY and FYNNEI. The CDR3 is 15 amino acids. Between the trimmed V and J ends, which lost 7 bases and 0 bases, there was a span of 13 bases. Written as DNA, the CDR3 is TGTGCCAGCAAGAGGGCGGCTAGCTCCTACAATGAGCAGTTCTTC. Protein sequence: CASKRAASSYNEQFF.

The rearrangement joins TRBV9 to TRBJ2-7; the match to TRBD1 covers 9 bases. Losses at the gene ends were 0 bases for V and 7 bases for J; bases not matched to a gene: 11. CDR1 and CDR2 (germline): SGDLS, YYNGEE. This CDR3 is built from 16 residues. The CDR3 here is CASSVATGTGREEQYF. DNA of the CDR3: TGTGCCAGCAGCGTAGCAACCGGGACAGGGAGGGAAGAGCAGTACTTC.

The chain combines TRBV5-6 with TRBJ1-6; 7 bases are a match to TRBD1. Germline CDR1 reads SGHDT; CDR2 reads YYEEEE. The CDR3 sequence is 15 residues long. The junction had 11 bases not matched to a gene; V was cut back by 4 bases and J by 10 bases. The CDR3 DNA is TGTGCCAGCAGCAAACAGGGGATAAATGGGTCACCCCTCCACTTT. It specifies CASSKQGINGSPLHF.

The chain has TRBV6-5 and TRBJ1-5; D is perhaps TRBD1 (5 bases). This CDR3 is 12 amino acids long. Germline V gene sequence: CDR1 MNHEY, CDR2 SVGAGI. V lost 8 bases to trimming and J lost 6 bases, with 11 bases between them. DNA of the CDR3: TGTGCCAGCGGCAGGGAGGGTCAGCCCCAGCATTTT. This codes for CASGREGQPQHF.

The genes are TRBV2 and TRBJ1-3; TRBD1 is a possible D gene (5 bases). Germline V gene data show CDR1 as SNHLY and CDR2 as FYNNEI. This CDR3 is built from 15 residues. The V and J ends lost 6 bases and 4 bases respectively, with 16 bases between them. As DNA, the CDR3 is TGTGCCAGCAGCCCTTCGACAGACGTGGGAAACACCATATATTTT. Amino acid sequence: CASSPSTDVGNTIYF.

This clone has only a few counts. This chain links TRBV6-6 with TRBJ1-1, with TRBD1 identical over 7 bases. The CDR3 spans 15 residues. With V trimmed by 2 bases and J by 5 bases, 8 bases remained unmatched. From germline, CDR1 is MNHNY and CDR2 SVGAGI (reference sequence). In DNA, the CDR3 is TGTGCCAGCAGTTACCGACAGGGTCTGGGAACTGAAGCTTTCTTT. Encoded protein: CASSYRQGLGTEAFF.

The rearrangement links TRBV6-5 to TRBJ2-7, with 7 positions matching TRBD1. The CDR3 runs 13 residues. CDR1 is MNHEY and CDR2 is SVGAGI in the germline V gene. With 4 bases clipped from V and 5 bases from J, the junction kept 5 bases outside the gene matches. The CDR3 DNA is TGTGCCAGCAGTTCGGGACAGCCAAACGAGCAGTACTTC. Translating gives CASSSGQPNEQYF.

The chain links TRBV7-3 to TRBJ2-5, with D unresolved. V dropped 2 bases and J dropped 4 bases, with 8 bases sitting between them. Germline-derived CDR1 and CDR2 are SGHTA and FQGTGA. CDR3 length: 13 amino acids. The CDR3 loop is CASSLQDAETQYF. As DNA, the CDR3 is TGTGCCAGCAGCTTACAGGATGCAGAGACCCAGTACTTC. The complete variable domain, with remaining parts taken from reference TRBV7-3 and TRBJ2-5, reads GAGVSQTPSNKVTEKGKYVELRCDPISGHTALYWYRQSLGQGPEFLIYFQGTGAADDSGLPNDRFFAVRPEGSVSTLKIQRTERGDSAVYLCASSLQDAETQYFGPGTRLLVL.

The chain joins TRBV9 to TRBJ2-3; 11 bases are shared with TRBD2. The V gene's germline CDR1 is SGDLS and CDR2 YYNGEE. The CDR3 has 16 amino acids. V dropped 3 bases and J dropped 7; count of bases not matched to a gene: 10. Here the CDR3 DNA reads TGTGCCAGCAGCGGACTTAGCGGGGGGGCCGTGAATACGCAGTATTTT. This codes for CASSGLSGGAVNTQYF. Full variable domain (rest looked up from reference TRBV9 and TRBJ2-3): DSGVTQTPKHLITATGQRVTLRCSPRSGDLSVYWYQQSLDQGLQFLIQYYNGEERAKGNILERFSAQQFPDLHSELNLSSLELGDSALYFCASSGLSGGAVNTQYFGPGTRLTVL.

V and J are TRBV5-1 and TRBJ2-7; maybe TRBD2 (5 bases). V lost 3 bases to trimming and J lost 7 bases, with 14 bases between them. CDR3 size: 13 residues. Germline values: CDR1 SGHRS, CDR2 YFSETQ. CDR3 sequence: CASSSDWGGEQYF. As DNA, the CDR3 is TGCGCCAGCAGCTCGGACTGGGGTGGAGAGCAGTACTTC.

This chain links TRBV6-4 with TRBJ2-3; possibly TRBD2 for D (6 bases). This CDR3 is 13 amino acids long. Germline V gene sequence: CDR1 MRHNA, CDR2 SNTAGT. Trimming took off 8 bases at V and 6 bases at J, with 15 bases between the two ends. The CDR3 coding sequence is TGTGCCAGCCGGTCTAGCGTATGGGATACGCAGTATTTT. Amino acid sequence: CASRSSVWDTQYF.

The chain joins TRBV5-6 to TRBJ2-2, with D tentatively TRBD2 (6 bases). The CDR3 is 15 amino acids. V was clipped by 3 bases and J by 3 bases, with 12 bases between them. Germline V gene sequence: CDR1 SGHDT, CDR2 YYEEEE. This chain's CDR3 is CASSWAGSYTGELFF. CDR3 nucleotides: TGTGCCAGCAGCTGGGCGGGGAGCTACACCGGGGAGCTGTTTTTT.

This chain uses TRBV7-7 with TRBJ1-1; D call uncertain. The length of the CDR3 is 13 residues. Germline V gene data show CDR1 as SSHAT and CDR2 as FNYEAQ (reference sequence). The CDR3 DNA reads TGTGCTGTGAGTTCAGCGGGGAACACTGAAGCTTTCTTT. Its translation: CAVSSAGNTEAFF.

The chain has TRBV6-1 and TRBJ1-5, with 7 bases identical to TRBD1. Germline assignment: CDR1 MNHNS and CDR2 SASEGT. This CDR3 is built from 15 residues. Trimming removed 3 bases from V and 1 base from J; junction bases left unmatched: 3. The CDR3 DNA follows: TGTGCCAGCAGTGAGTCCAGGGGGAGCAATCAGCCCCAGCATTTT. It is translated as CASSESRGSNQPQHF.

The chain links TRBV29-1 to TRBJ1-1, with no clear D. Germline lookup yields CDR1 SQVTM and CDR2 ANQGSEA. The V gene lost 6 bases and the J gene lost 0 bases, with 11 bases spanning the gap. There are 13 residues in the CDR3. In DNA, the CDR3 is TGCAGCGTCGATGGACTGATGAACACTGAAGCTTTCTTT. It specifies CSVDGLMNTEAFF.

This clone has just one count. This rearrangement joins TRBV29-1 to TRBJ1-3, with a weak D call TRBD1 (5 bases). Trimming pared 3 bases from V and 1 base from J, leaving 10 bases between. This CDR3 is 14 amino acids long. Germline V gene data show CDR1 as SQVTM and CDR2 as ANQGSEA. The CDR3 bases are TGCAGCGTTGATCCAGGGACTTCTGGAAACACCATATATTTT. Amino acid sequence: CSVDPGTSGNTIYF.

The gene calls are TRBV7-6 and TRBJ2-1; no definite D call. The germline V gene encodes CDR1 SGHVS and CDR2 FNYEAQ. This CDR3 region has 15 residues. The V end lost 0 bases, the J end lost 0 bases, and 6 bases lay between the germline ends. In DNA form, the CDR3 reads TGTGCCAGCAGCTTAGCACACAGCTCCTACAATGAGCAGTTCTTC. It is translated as CASSLAHSSYNEQFF.